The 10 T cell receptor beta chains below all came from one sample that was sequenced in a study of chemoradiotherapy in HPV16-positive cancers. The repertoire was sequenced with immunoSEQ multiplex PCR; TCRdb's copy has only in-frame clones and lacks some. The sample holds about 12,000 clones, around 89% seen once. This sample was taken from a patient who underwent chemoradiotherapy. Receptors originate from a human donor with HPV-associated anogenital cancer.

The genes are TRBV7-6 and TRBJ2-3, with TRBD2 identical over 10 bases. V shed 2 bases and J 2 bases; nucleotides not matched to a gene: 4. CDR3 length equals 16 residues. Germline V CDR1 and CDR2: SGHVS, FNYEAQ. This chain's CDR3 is CASSLSSGGPTDTQYF. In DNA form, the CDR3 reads TGTGCCAGCAGCTTATCTAGCGGGGGCCCCACAGATACGCAGTATTTT.

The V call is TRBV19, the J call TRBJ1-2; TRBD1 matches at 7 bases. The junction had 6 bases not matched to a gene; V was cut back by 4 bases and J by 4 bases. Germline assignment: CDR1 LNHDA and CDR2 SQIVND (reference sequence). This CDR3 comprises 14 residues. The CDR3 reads CASSTRQGSYGYTF. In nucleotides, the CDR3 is TGTGCCAGTAGTACTAGACAGGGAAGCTATGGCTACACCTTC.

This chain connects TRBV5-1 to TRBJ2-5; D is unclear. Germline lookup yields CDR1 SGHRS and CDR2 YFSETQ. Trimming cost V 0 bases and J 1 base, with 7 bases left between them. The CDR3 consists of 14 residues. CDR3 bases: TGCGCCAGCAGCTTGGACACAACCCAAGAGACCCAGTACTTC. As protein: CASSLDTTQETQYF.

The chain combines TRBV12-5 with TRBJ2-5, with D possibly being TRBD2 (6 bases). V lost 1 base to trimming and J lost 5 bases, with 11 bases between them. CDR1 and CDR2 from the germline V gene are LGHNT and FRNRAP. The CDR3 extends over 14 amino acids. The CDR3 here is CASGLGPSGETQYF. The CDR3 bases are TGTGCTAGTGGTTTGGGACCCAGCGGGGAGACCCAGTACTTC.

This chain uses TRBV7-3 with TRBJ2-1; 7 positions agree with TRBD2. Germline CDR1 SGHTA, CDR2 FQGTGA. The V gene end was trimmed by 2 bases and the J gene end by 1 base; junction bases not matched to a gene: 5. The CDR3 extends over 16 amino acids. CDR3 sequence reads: CASSLRPGGSYNEQFF. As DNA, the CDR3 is TGTGCCAGCAGCTTACGCCCGGGGGGTTCCTACAATGAGCAGTTCTTC.

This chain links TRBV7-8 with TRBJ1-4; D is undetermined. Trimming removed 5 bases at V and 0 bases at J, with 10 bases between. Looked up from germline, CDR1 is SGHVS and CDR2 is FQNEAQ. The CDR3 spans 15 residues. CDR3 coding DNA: TGTGCCAGCAGCGCGTGGAGATCAACTAATGAAAAACTGTTTTTT. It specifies CASSAWRSTNEKLFF.

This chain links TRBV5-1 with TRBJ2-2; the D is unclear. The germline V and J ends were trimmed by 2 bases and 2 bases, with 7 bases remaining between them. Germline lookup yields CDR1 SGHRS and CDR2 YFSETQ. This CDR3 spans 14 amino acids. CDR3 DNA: TGCGCCAGCAGCTTACGTCCAAACACCGGGGAGCTGTTTTTT. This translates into CASSLRPNTGELFF.

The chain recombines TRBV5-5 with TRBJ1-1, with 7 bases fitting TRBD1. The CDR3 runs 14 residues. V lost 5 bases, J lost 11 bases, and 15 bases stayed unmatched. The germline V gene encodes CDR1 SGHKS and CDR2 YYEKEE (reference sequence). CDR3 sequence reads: CASSPGSQGGAAFF. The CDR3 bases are TGTGCCAGCAGTCCAGGGTCTCAAGGGGGCGCGGCTTTCTTT.

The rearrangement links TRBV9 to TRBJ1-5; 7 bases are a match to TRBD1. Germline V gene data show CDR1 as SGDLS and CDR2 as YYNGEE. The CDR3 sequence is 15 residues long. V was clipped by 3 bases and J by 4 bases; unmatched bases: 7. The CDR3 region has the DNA TGTGCCAGCAGCGAGGGACAGAACCTAAATCAGCCCCAGCATTTT. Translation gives CASSEGQNLNQPQHF.

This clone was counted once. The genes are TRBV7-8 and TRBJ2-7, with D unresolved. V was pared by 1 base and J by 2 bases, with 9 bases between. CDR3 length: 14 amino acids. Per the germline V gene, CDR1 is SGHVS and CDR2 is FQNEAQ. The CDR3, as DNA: TGTGCCAGCAGCTTAGGCGTCAGAACCTACGAGCAGTACTTC. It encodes CASSLGVRTYEQYF.